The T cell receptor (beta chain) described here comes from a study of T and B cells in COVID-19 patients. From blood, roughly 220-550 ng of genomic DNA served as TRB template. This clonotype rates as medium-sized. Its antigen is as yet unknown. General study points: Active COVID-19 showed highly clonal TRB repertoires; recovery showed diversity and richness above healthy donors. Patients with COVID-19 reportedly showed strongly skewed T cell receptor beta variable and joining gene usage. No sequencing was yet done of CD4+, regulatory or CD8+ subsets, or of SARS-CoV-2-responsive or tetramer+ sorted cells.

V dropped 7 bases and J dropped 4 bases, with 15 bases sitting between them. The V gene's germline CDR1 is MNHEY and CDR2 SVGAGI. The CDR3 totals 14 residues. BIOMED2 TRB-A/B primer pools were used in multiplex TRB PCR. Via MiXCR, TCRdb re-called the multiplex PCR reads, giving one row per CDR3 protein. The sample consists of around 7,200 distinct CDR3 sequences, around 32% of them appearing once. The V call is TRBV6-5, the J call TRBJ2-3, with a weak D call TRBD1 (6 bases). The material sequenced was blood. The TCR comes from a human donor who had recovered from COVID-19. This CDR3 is CASILQGVSDTQYF. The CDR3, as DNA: TGTGCCAGCATCTTACAGGGAGTGTCAGATACGCAGTATTTT.